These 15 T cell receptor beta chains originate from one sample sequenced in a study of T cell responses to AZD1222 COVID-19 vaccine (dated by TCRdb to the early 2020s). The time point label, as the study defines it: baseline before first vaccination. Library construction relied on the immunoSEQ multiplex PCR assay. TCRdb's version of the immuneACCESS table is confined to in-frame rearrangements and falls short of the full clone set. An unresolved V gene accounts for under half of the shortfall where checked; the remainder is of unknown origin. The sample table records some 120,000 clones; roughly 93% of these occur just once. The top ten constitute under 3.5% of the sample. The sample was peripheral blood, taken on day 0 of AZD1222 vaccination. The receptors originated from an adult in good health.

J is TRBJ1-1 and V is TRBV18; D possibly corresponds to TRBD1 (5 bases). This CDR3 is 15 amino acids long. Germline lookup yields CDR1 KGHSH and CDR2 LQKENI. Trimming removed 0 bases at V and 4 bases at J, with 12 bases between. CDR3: CASSPPGRGGTEAFF. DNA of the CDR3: TGTGCCAGCTCACCACCTGGACGGGGGGGCACTGAAGCTTTCTTT.

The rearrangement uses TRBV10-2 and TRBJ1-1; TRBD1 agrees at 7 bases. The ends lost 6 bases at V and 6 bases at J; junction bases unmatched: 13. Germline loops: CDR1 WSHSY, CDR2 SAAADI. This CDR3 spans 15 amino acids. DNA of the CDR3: TGCGCCAGCAGAACAGGGGTAGGGGTCATTTCTGAAGCTTTCTTT. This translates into CASRTGVGVISEAFF.

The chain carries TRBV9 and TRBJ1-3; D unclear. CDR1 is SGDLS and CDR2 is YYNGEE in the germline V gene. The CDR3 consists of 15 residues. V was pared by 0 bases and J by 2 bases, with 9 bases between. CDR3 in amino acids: CASSVDLGAGNTIYF. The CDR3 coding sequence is TGTGCCAGCAGCGTAGACCTGGGAGCTGGAAACACCATATATTTT.

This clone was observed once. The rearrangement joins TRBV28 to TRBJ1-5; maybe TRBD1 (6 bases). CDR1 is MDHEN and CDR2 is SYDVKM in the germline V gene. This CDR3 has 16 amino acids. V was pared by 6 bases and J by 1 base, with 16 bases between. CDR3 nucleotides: TGTGCCAGCAGCCAACTGGGGGGGCAGAGCAATCAGCCCCAGCATTTT. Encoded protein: CASSQLGGQSNQPQHF.

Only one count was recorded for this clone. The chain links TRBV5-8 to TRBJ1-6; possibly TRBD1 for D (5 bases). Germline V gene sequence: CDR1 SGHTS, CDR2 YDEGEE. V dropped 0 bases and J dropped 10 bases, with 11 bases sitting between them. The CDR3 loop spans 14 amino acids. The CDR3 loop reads CASSLAGSGSPLHF. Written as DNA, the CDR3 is TGTGCCAGCAGCTTGGCAGGGAGTGGATCACCCCTCCACTTT.

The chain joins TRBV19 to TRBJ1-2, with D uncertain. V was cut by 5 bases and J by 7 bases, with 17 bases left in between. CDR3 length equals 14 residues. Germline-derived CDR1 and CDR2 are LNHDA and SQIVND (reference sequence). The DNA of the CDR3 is TGTGCCAGTAGTGCCTCCGGCGCCGAGGGTGGCTACACCTTC. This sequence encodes CASSASGAEGGYTF.

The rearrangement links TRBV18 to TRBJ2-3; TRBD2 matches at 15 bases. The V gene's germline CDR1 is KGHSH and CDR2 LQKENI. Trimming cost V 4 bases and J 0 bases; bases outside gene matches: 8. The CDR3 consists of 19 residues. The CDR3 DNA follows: TGTGCCAGCTCACGGACCGGGACTAGCGGGAGGAGTAGCACAGATACGCAGTATTTT. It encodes CASSRTGTSGRSSTDTQYF.

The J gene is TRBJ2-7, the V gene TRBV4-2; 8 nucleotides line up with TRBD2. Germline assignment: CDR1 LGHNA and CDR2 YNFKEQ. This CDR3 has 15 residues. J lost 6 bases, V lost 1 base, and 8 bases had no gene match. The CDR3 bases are TGTGCCAGCAGCCAAGTACCGGGAGGGCCAGGCGAGCAGTACTTC. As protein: CASSQVPGGPGEQYF.

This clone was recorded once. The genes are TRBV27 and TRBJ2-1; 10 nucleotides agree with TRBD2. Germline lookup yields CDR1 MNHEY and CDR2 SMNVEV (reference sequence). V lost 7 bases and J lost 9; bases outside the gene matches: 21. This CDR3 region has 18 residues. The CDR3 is CASTSPLIWPSGRREQFF. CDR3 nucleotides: TGTGCCAGCACCTCCCCGCTAATCTGGCCTAGCGGGAGACGTGAGCAGTTCTTC.

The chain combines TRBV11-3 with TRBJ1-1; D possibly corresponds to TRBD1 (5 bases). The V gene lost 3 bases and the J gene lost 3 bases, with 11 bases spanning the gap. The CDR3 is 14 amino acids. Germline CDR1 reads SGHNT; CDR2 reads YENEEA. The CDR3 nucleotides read TGTGCCAGCAGCTTGTTCGGGGGAGACACTGAAGCTTTCTTT. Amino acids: CASSLFGGDTEAFF.

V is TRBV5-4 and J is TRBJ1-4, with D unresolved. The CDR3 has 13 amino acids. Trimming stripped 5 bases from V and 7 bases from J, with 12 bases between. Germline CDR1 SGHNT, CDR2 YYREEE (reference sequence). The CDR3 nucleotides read TGTGCCAGCAGTTCCCCGGGGAGTGAAAAACTGTTTTTT. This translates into CASSSPGSEKLFF.

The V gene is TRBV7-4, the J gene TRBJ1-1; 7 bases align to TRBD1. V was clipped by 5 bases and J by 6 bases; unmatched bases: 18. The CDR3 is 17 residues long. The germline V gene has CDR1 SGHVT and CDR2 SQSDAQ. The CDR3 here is CASSARGWAGDEAEAFF. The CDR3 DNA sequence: TGTGCCAGCAGCGCCAGGGGGTGGGCAGGGGATGAGGCTGAAGCTTTCTTT.

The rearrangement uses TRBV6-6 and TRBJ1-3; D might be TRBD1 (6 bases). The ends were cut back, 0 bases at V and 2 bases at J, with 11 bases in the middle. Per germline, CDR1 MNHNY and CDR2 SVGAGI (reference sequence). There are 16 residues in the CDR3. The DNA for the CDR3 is TGTGCCAGCAGTTACTCCTTGGACAGAGCTGGAAACACCATATATTTT. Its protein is CASSYSLDRAGNTIYF.

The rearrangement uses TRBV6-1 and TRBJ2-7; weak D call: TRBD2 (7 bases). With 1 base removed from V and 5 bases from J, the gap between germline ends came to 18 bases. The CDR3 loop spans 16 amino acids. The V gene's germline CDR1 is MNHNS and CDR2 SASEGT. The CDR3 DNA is TGTGCCAGCAGTGAAGGTTTGGGAGGGGGGTCGGACGAGCAGTACTTC. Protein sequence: CASSEGLGGGSDEQYF.

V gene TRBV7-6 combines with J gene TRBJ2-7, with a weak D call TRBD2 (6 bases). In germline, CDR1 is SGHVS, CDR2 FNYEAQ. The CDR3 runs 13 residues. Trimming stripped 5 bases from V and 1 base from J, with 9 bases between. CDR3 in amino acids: CASSRGSSYEQYF. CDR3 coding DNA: TGTGCCAGCAGCCGGGGGTCGTCCTACGAGCAGTACTTC.